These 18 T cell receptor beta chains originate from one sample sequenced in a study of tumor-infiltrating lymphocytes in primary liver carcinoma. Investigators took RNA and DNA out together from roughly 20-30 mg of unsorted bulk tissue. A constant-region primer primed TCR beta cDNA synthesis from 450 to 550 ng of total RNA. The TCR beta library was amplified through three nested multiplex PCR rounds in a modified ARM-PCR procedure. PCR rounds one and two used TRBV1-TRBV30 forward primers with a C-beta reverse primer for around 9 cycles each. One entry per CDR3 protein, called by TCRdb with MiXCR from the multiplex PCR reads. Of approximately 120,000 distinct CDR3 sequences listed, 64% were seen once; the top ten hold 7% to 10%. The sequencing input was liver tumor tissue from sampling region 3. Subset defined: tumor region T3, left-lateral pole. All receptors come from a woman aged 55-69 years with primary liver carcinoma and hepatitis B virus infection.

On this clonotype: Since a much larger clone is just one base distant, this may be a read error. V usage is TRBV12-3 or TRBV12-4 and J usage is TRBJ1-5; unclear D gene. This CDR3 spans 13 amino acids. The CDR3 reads CVSTLLGNQPQHF. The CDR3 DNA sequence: TGTGTCAGCACCTTATTAGGCAATCAGCCCCAGCATTTT.

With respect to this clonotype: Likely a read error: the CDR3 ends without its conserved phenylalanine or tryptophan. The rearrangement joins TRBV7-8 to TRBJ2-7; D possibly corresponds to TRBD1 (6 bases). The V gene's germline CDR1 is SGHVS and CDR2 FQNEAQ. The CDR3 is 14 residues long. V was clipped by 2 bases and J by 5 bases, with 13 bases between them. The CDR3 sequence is CASSLRQAVDEQYL. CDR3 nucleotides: TGTGCCAGCAGCTTAAGACAGGCCGTCGACGAGCAGTACCTC.

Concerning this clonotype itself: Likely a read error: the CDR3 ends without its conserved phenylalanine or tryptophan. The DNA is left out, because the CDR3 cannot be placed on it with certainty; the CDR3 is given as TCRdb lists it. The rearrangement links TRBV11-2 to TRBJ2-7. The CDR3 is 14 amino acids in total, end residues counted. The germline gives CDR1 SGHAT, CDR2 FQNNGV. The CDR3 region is CASSSTVGTYGQYS.

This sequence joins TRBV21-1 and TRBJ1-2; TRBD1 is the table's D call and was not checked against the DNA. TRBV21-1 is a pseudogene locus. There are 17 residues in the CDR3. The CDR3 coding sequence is TGTGCCAGCAACAAAAGGGGTCCAGCGACAGGAAACTATGGCTACACCTTC. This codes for CASNKRGPATGNYGYTF.

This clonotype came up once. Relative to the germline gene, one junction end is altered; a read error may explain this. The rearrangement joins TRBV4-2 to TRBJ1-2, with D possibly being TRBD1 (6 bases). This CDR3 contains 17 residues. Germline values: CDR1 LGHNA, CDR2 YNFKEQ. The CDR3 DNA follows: TGCGCCAGCAGCCTCGAGGGGGGAGTTTCTTATTCTAGTGGCTACACCTTC. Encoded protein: CASSLEGGVSYSSGYTF.

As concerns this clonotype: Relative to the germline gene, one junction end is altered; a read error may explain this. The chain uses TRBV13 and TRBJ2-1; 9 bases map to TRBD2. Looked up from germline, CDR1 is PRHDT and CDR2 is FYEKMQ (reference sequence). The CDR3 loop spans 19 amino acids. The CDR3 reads CVSSSRPDSSGDSYNEQFF. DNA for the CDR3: TGTGTCAGCAGCTCACGCCCTGATTCTAGCGGGGACTCCTACAATGAGCAGTTTTTC.

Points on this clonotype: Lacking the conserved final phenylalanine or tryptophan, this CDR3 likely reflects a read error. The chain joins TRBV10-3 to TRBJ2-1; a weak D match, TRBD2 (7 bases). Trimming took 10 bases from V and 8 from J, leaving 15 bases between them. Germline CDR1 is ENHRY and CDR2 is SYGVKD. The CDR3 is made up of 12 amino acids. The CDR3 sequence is CATTLGGDEQFS. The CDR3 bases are TGTGCCACCACGCTAGGGGGGGATGAGCAGTTCTCC.

This CDR3 reads CATSGLIKKLFF. Written as DNA, the CDR3 is TGTGCCACCAGTGGATTGATAAAAAAACTGTTTTTT. The chain combines TRBV24-1 with TRBJ1-4; D unresolved. The CDR3 totals 12 residues. Germline assignment: CDR1 KGHDR and CDR2 SFDVKD. V was trimmed by 5 bases and J by 9 bases, leaving 9 bases between them.

The CDR3 loop is CASTPLRLAGRETQYF. The CDR3 DNA reads TGTGCCAGCACCCCACTCAGACTAGCGGGAAGAGAGACCCAGTACTTC. The J gene is TRBJ2-5, the V gene TRBV11-2, with 11 bases identical to TRBD2. J gave up 4 bases and V 7 bases, and 11 bases lay outside the gene matches. The CDR3 is 16 residues long. The germline gives CDR1 SGHAT, CDR2 FQNNGV.

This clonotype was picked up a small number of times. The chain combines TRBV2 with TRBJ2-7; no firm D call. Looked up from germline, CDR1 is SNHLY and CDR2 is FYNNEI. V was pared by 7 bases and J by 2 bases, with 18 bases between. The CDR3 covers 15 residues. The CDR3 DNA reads TGTGCCAGCACCACGAGTCGGTCCCTCACCTACGAGCAGTACTTC. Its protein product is CASTTSRSLTYEQYF. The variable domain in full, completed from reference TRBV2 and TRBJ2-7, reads EPEVTQTPSHQVTQMGQEVILRCVPISNHLYFYWYRQILGQKVEFLVSFYNNEISEKSEIFDDQFSVERPDGSNFTLKIRSTKLEDSAMYFCASTTSRSLTYEQYFGPGTRLTVT.

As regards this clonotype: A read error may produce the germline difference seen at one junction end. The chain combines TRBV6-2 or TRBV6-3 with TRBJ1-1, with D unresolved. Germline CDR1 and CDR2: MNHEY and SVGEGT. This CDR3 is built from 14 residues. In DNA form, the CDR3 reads TGCGCCAACAGTTACACAGCCTCCGACACTGAAGCTTTCTTT. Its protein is CANSYTASDTEAFF.

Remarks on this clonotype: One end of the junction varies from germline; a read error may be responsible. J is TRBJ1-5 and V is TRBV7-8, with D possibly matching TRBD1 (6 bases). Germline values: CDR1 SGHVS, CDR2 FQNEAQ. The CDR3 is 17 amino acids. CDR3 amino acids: CASSLEGGAHSNQPQHF. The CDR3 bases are TGTGCCAGCAGCTTAGAGGGGGGAGCCCATAGCAATCAGCCCCAACATTTT.

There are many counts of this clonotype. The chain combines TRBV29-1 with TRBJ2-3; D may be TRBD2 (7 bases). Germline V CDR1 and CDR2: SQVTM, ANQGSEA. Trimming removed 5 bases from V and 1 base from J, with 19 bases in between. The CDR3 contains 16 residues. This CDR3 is CSVHSLQGGGTDTQYF. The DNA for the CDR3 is TGCAGCGTTCATTCGTTACAGGGAGGGGGCACAGATACGCAGTATTTT.

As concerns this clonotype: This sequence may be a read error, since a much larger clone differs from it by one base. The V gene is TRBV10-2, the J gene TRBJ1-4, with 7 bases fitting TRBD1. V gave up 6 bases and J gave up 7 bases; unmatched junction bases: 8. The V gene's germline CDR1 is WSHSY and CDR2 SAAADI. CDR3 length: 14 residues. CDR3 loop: CASSRQGSSEKLFF. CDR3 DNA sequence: TGCGCCAGCAGCCGACAGGGCAGTAGTGAAAAACTGTTTTTT.

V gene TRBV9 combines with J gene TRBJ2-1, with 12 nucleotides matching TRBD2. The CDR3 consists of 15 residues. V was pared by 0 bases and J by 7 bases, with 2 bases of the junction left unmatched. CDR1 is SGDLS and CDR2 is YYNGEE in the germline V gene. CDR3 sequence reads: CASSVGLAGGNEQFF. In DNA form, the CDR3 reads TGTGCCAGCAGCGTAGGCCTAGCGGGAGGGAATGAGCAGTTCTTC.

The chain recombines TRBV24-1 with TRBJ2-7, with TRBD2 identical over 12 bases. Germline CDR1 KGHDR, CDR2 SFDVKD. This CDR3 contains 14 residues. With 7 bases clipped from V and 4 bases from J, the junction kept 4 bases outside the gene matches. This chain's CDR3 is CATSASGRGYEQYF. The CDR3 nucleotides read TGTGCCACCAGCGCTAGCGGGAGGGGGTACGAGCAGTACTTC.

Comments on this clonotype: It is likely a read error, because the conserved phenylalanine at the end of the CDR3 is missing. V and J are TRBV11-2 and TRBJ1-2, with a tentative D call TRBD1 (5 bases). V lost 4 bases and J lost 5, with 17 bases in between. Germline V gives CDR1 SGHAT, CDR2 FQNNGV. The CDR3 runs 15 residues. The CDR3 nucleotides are TGTGCCAGCAGCTCAGATGTGGTCCAGGGATATGGCTACACCTCC. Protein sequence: CASSSDVVQGYGYTS.

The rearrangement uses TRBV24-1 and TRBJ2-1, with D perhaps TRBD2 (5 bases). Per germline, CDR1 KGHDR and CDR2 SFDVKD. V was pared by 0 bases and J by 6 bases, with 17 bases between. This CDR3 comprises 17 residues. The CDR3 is CATSDLGVGESANEQFF. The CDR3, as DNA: TGTGCCACCAGTGATTTGGGCGTCGGGGAGAGCGCCAATGAGCAGTTCTTC.